What follows describes a single TCR beta chain. Its antigen is not known. This entry comes from a study of T cell repertoires in cytomegalovirus infection. Study summary: Recently identified HLA-C-restricted and well-studied HLA-B-restricted CMV epitopes were used. Signatures in public TCR beta sequences pointed to both CMV infection and matching HLA type. Findings and caveats of the study: The study found HLA-C-restricted CMV-specific TCR beta clonotypes dominating the ex vivo response. Summed public TCR beta family frequency identified CMV carriers bearing the relevant HLA.

The germline V and J ends were trimmed by 1 base and 2 bases, with 11 bases remaining between them. The CDR3 totals 14 residues. The germline gives CDR1 SQVTM, CDR2 ANQGSEA. One entry per CDR3 protein, called by TCRdb with MiXCR from the reads. The repertoire has 650,000 to 900,000 distinct CDR3 sequences, under 35% of them found once; the top ten carry around 14%. This specimen consisted of cultured CD8+ T cells from PBMCs, obtained from culture after CMV antigen stimulation. This sequence joins TRBV29-1 and TRBJ2-5; no clear D. The clonotype was recovered from a human donor in good health (CMV status not recorded). Some clones in this sample may be carry-over from other donors' samples. CDR3 nucleotides: TGCAGCGTTGAAGTTAGCAGGCCTCAAGAGACCCAGTACTTC. Translation: CSVEVSRPQETQYF.